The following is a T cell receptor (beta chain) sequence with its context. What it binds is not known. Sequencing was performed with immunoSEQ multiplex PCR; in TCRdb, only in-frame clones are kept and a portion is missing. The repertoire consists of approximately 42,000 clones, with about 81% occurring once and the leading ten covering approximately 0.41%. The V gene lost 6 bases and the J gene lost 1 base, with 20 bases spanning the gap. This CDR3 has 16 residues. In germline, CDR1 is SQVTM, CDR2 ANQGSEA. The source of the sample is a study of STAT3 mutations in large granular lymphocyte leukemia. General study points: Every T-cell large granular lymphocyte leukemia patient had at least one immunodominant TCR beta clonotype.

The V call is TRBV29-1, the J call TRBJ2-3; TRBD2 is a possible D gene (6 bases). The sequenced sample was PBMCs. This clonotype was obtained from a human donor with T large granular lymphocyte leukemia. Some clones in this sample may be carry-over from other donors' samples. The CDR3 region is CSVTNLNSGGTDTQYF. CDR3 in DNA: TGCAGCGTCACCAACTTGAACTCGGGGGGCACAGATACGCAGTATTTT.